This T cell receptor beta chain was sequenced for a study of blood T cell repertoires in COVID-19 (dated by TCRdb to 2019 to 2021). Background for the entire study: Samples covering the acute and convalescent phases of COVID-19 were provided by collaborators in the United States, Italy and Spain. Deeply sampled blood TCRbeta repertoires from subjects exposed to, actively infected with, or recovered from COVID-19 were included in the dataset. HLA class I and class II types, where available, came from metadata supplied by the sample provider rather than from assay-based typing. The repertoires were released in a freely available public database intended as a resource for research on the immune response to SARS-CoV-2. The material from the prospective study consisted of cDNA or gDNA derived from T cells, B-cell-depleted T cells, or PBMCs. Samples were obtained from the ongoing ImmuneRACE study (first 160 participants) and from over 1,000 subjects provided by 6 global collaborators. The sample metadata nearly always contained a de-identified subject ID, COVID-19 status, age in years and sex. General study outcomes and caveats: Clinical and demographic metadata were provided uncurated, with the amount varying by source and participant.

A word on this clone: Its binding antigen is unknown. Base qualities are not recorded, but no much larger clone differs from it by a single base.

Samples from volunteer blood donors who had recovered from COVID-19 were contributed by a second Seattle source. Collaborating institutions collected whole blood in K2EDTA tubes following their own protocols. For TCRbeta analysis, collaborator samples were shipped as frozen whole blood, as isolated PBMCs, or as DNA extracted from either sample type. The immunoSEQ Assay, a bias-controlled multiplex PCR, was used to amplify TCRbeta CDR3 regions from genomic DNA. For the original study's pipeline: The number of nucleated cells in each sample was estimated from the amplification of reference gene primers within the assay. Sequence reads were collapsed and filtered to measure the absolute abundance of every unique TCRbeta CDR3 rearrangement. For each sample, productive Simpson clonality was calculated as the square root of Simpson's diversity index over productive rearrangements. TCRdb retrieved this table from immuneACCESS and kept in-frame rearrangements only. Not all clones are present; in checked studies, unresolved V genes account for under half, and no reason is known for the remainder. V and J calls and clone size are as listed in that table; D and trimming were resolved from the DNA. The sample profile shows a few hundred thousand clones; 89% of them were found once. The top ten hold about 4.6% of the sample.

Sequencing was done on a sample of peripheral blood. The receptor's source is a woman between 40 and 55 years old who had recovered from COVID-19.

The CDR3 protein is CASSIGTRVRGAFF. Here is the DNA: TGTGCCAGTAGTATAGGTACCAGGGTTAGAGGAGCTTTCTTT. The V gene is TRBV19 and the J gene is TRBJ1-1, with a weak D call of TRBD1 (5 bases match). A distance of 16 bases separates the germline ends of V and J, which lose 1 base and 10 bases respectively. From the cysteine through the phenylalanine, the CDR3 covers 14 amino acids. The kept DNA is CDR3 alone, 42 bases in frame from the first base. Via the germline V gene (reference sequence), CDR1 is LNHDA and CDR2 SQIVND.